Presented here are 26 T cell receptor beta chains from one specimen sequenced in a study of shared clonotypes between healthy human individuals. Naive CD8 cells, CD45RO-negative and positively selected for CCR7, excluded terminally differentiated effector memory CD45RA+ cells. Sequencing was performed with immunoSEQ multiplex PCR; in TCRdb, only in-frame clones are kept and a portion is missing. The sample has hundreds of thousands of clones, 95% to 96% seen once. Sequencing was performed on naive CD8+ T cells sorted from blood. These receptors came from a woman in her thirties in good health.

The V and J genes are TRBV4-2 and TRBJ2-3, with D uncertain. CDR1 and CDR2 (germline): LGHNA, YNFKEQ. This CDR3 region has 15 residues. The V end lost 2 bases, the J end lost 1 base, and 10 bases lay between the germline ends. In nucleotides, the CDR3 is TGTGCCAGCAGCCAAAGGCCCCTAGGCACAGATACGCAGTATTTT. This translates into CASSQRPLGTDTQYF.

The chain links TRBV5-6 to TRBJ2-7, with 7 positions matching TRBD1. The length of the CDR3 is 14 residues. V lost 4 bases, J lost 0 bases, and 4 bases stayed unmatched. CDR1 and CDR2 from the germline V gene are SGHDT and YYEEEE. CDR3 sequence (DNA): TGTGCCAGCAGCAACGGACAGGACTCCTACGAGCAGTACTTC. Protein product: CASSNGQDSYEQYF.

The genes are TRBV5-1 and TRBJ2-1; possibly TRBD1 for D (6 bases). The CDR3 is 12 amino acids. Trimming took 4 bases from V and 7 from J, leaving 9 bases between them. Germline V CDR1 and CDR2: SGHRS, YFSETQ. The DNA of the CDR3 is TGCGCCAGCAGCCAGGACAGTAATGAGCAGTTCTTC. Translated: CASSQDSNEQFF.

The chain links TRBV5-4 to TRBJ2-7, with a weak D call TRBD2 (6 bases). Germline CDR1 SGHNT, CDR2 YYREEE (reference sequence). Trimming cost V 0 bases and J 3 bases, with 10 bases left between them. This CDR3 spans 14 amino acids. In nucleotides, the CDR3 is TGTGCCAGCAGCTTGGACGGTAGCGGCTACGAGCAGTACTTC. Its translation is CASSLDGSGYEQYF.

This rearrangement joins TRBV9 to TRBJ2-7; D unresolved. Germline V gives CDR1 SGDLS, CDR2 YYNGEE. Trimming removed 0 bases from V and 0 bases from J, with 19 bases in between. The CDR3 extends over 18 amino acids. The CDR3 DNA reads TGTGCCAGCAGCGTAGATCTAGAAGAGAATCGAAACTCCTACGAGCAGTACTTC. The encoded protein is CASSVDLEENRNSYEQYF.

This chain links TRBV27 with TRBJ2-7; 9 positions match TRBD1. CDR1 and CDR2 from the germline V gene are MNHEY and SMNVEV (reference sequence). Trimming at V came to 6 bases and at J to 3 bases, leaving 15 bases not matched to a gene. The CDR3 totals 17 residues. The CDR3 DNA is TGTGCCAGCAGCCCGAGCCCAGGGACAGGGCGTCGCTACGAGCAGTACTTC. As protein: CASSPSPGTGRRYEQYF.

The gene calls are TRBV4-1 and TRBJ2-3, with D possibly being TRBD2 (5 bases). The germline V gene has CDR1 MGHRA and CDR2 YSYEKL. The ends were cut back, 1 base at V and 6 bases at J, with 8 bases in the middle. The CDR3 contains 13 residues. The CDR3 region is CASSQAGLDTQYF. DNA for the CDR3: TGCGCCAGCAGCCAAGCGGGGTTGGATACGCAGTATTTT.

The chain couples TRBV27 to TRBJ2-1, with 15 bases aligning to TRBD2. Germline values: CDR1 MNHEY, CDR2 SMNVEV (reference sequence). With 5 bases clipped from V and 4 bases from J, the junction kept 6 bases outside the gene matches. This CDR3 is built from 17 residues. The CDR3 bases are TGTGCCAGCAGTCCAAGGGGACTAGCGGGAGGTTACAATGAGCAGTTCTTC. It translates to CASSPRGLAGGYNEQFF.

This clone was recorded only once. This chain uses TRBV7-3 with TRBJ2-5; either TRBD1 or TRBD2 may supply D (6 bases each). This CDR3 comprises 14 residues. The germline V gene has CDR1 SGHTA and CDR2 FQGTGA. The ends were cut back, 5 bases at V and 5 bases at J, with 15 bases in the middle. This CDR3 is CASSPGARGETQYF. The CDR3 DNA reads TGTGCCAGCAGCCCGGGGGCTCGGGGGGAGACCCAGTACTTC.

The chain employs TRBV15 and TRBJ2-5; 7 nucleotides align to TRBD1. The J call may not be correct, given that the DNA end is closer to TRBJ2-7. Germline V gene sequence: CDR1 LNHNV, CDR2 YYDKDF (reference sequence). This CDR3 is 13 amino acids long. The CDR3, as DNA: TGTGCCACCAGCGGACAGGATACCTACGAGCAGTACTTC. It yields the protein CATSGQDTYEQYF.

This rearrangement joins TRBV19 to TRBJ2-7; tentatively, D is TRBD2 (5 bases). The CDR3 contains 14 residues. Germline values: CDR1 LNHDA, CDR2 SQIVND (reference sequence). V was pared by 1 base and J by 3 bases, with 10 bases between. The CDR3 DNA reads TGTGCCAGTAGTATAGCGGGGAGTCTCTACGAGCAGTACTTC. Residues: CASSIAGSLYEQYF.

The V gene is TRBV5-1, the J gene TRBJ2-2, with D uncertain. V lost 6 bases to trimming and J lost 7 bases, with 7 bases between them. CDR1 and CDR2 from the germline V gene are SGHRS and YFSETQ. The CDR3 runs 11 residues. CDR3 bases: TGCGCCAGCACACCTGGCGGGGAGCTGTTTTTT. Its protein product is CASTPGGELFF.

This chain connects TRBV7-8 to TRBJ2-2; a weak D match, TRBD2 (7 bases). V lost 2 bases, J lost 6 bases, and 22 bases lay in between. This CDR3 is 18 amino acids long. The germline V gene encodes CDR1 SGHVS and CDR2 FQNEAQ. The CDR3 reads CASSLMISGGHAAGELFF. As DNA, the CDR3 is TGTGCCAGCAGCTTAATGATATCCGGGGGGCATGCAGCCGGGGAGCTGTTTTTT.

The J gene is TRBJ2-5, the V gene TRBV7-9; D unresolved. CDR3 length: 14 amino acids. CDR1 is SEHNR, CDR2 FQNEAQ, per germline (reference sequence). Trimming shortened V by 1 base and J by 5 bases, and 11 bases separated the two germline ends. The CDR3 DNA reads TGTGCCAGCAGCTTAGAAGGGTTCGGGGAGACCCAGTACTTC. It translates to CASSLEGFGETQYF.

This chain connects TRBV28 to TRBJ2-3; 9 bases fit TRBD1. Germline V lookup: CDR1 MDHEN, CDR2 SYDVKM. The CDR3 has 14 amino acids. V lost 6 bases, J lost 4 bases, and 5 bases stayed unmatched. The CDR3 reads CASSRTGGADTQYF. As DNA, the CDR3 is TGTGCCAGCAGCCGTACAGGGGGCGCAGATACGCAGTATTTT.

The chain is built from TRBV28 and TRBJ2-2; TRBD2 matches 12 bases. J lost 6 bases, V lost 5 bases, and 13 bases had no gene match. The CDR3 is 18 amino acids. The germline gives CDR1 MDHEN, CDR2 SYDVKM. The CDR3 DNA is TGTGCCAGCAGTCGTGGACTAGCGGGGTGGAAGGAAGCCGGGGAGCTGTTTTTT. Its protein product is CASSRGLAGWKEAGELFF.

The chain recombines TRBV6-1 with TRBJ2-5; 9 bases fit TRBD2. After removal of 4 bases from V and 2 bases from J, the junction contained 2 bases not matched to a gene. This CDR3 region has 14 residues. CDR1 MNHNS and CDR2 SASEGT come from the germline V gene. As DNA, the CDR3 is TGTGCCAGCAGTGGGCTAGCGGGACAAGAGACCCAGTACTTC. Encoded protein: CASSGLAGQETQYF.

The chain uses TRBV5-1 and TRBJ2-1; 9 bases agree with TRBD2. This CDR3 is 15 amino acids long. Per the germline V gene, CDR1 is SGHRS and CDR2 is YFSETQ. The trim removed 4 bases at V and 10 bases at J, leaving 12 bases unmatched. CDR3 sequence reads: CASSLSSGARVEQFF. Here the CDR3 DNA reads TGCGCCAGCAGCCTATCTAGCGGGGCCAGAGTCGAGCAGTTCTTC. Full variable domain (remainder filled in from reference TRBV5-1 and TRBJ2-1): KAGVTQTPRYLIKTRGQQVTLSCSPISGHRSVSWYQQTPGQGLQFLFEYFSETQRNKGNFPGRFSGRQFSNSRSEMNVSTLELGDSALYLCASSLSSGARVEQFFGPGTRLTVL.

The genes are TRBV27 and TRBJ2-1; 10 bases map to TRBD1. V shed 6 bases, J shed 8 bases, and the junction held 4 bases outside the gene matches. The germline CDR1 and CDR2 sequences are MNHEY and SMNVEV (reference sequence). The CDR3 length is 13 residues. CDR3 coding DNA: TGTGCCAGCAGGACAGGGGGCTGGGATGAGCAGTTCTTC. Its protein is CASRTGGWDEQFF.

The rearrangement links TRBV27 to TRBJ2-1; D might be TRBD1 or TRBD2, each matching 5 bases. Deletions cut 5 bases from V and 6 bases from J, with 17 bases between. CDR1 is MNHEY and CDR2 is SMNVEV in the germline V gene (reference sequence). The CDR3 runs 15 residues. The CDR3 sequence is CASSPGTVPGNEQFF. Written as DNA, the CDR3 is TGTGCCAGCAGTCCGGGGACCGTACCCGGCAATGAGCAGTTCTTC.

The J gene is TRBJ2-7, the V gene TRBV6-5; maybe TRBD2 (6 bases). CDR3 length: 13 residues. V was cut by 5 bases and J by 3 bases, with 11 bases left in between. Germline lookup yields CDR1 MNHEY and CDR2 SVGAGI. Here the CDR3 DNA reads TGTGCCAGCAGTCCAATCGGGGGCTACGAGCAGTACTTC. It translates to CASSPIGGYEQYF.

This rearrangement joins TRBV28 to TRBJ2-7; D possibly corresponds to TRBD1 (6 bases). The V end was cut by 10 bases, the J end by 1 base, with 17 bases between. Germline V gene sequence: CDR1 MDHEN, CDR2 SYDVKM. This CDR3 is built from 14 residues. The DNA for the CDR3 is TGTGCCACCGGACAGAGCTCTTGGTCCTACGAGCAGTACTTC. It codes for CATGQSSWSYEQYF.

Comments on this clone: In the same sample, other DNA sequences code for this CDR3. The chain uses TRBV6-5 and TRBJ2-7, with 9 bases aligning to TRBD1. V dropped 6 bases and J dropped 0; count of bases not matched to a gene: 3. Germline CDR1 and CDR2: MNHEY and SVGAGI. This CDR3 contains 14 residues. This CDR3 reads CASRAGQGSYEQYF. In DNA, the CDR3 is TGTGCCAGCAGGGCGGGACAGGGCTCCTACGAGCAGTACTTC.

This chain links TRBV7-9 with TRBJ2-5; D unresolved. The length of the CDR3 is 13 residues. V lost 5 bases and J 4 bases, leaving 11 bases between the germline ends. CDR1 is SEHNR and CDR2 is FQNEAQ in the germline V gene (reference sequence). DNA of the CDR3: TGTGCCAGCAGCAGTTCGTATCTAGAGACCCAGTACTTC. Its protein is CASSSSYLETQYF. The full variable domain, its missing parts supplied by reference TRBV7-9 and TRBJ2-5, is DTGVSQNPRHKITKRGQNVTFRCDPISEHNRLYWYRQTLGQGPEFLTYFQNEAQLEKSRLLSDRFSAERPKGSFSTLEIQRTEQGDSAMYLCASSSSYLETQYFGPGTRLLVL.

This clone has a single count. The rearrangement joins TRBV7-9 to TRBJ2-5, with a tentative D call TRBD2 (6 bases). The germline V and J ends were trimmed by 4 bases and 4 bases, with 19 bases remaining between them. This CDR3 has 16 amino acids. Germline assignment: CDR1 SEHNR and CDR2 FQNEAQ (reference sequence). The CDR3 DNA follows: TGTGCCAGCAGCTCCTGGGCGGAGGGTGGTTCAGAGACCCAGTACTTC. Its protein product is CASSSWAEGGSETQYF.

This rearrangement joins TRBV15 to TRBJ2-1; 8 positions match TRBD2. Germline CDR1 is LNHNV and CDR2 is YYDKDF (reference sequence). The CDR3 loop spans 13 amino acids. J lost 6 bases, V lost 11 bases, and 9 bases had no gene match. This CDR3 reads CAAGGGQGNEQFF. The CDR3 DNA is TGTGCCGCCGGGGGGGGCCAGGGCAATGAGCAGTTCTTC.